This T cell receptor beta chain was found in a study of tissue T cells after allogeneic stem cell transplantation. Overall study results and limits: This small cohort was clinically heterogeneous, and sampling depth was a limitation. Across patients, clones rarely overlapped, yet motif clusters were shared tissue-specifically.

Germline V CDR1 and CDR2: LGHNA, YSLEER. Trimming removed 0 bases at V and 2 bases at J, with 17 bases between. The CDR3 is 18 amino acids. Measured with immunoSEQ multiplex PCR; TCRdb has only the in-frame clones, and not every one. The sample gives some 7,000 clones, 60% to 85% of which show up once; roughly 15% is in the top ten. This clone was observed once. Its target is unknown. Enrolled prospectively were adult allogeneic hematopoietic cell transplant recipients whose graft-versus-host disease was steroid-refractory. Autopsy tissues spanned esophagus to rectum, liver, skin, and lymphoid organs including spleen.

The V and J genes are TRBV4-3 and TRBJ1-3, with D hard to call. The sequence was obtained from a male patient over 55 with steroid-refractory graft-versus-host disease after an allogeneic stem cell transplant. Some T cells may arise from the graft donor. Here the sequenced sample was skin, taken at autopsy. The chain's CDR3 is CASSQDLRRPLPGNTIYF. The CDR3 DNA is TGCGCCAGCAGCCAAGATTTAAGACGGCCCCTTCCTGGAAACACCATATATTTT.